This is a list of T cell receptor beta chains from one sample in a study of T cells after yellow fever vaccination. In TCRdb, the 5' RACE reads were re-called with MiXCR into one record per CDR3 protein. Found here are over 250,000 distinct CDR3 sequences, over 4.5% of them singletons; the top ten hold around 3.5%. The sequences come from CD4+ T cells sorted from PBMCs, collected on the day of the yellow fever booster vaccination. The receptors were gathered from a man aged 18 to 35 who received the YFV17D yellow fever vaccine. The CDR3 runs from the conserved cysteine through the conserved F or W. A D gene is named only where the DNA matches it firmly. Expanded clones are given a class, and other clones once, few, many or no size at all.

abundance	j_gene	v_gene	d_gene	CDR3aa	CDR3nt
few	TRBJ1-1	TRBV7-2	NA	CASSPPGSRNTEAFF	TGTGCCAGCAGCCCCCCAGGCAGCCGGAACACTGAAGCTTTCTTT
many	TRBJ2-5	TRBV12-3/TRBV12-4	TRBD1	CASRRDRASETQYF	TGTGCCAGCAGACGAGACAGGGCCTCCGAGACCCAGTACTTC
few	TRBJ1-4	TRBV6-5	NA	CASRGYNEKLFF	TGTGCCAGCAGGGGGTATAATGAAAAACTGTTTTTT
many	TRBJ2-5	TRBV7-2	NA	CASSRAADDRETQYF	TGTGCCAGCAGCCGGGCGGCAGATGACCGAGAGACCCAGTACTTC
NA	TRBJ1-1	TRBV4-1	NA	CASSQDQLGRGTEAFF	TGCGCCAGCAGCCAAGATCAATTGGGTAGGGGCACTGAAGCTTTCTTT
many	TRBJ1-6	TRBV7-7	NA	CASSLDYNSPLHF	TGTGCTAGCAGCTTAGATTACAACTCACCCCTCCACTTT
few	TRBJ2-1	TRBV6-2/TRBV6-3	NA	CASSWNLGVYNEQFF	TGTGCCAGCAGTTGGAACCTGGGAGTTTACAATGAGCAGTTCTTC
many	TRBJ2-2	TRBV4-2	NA	CASSQDSGPQPGELFF	TGTGCCAGCAGCCAAGACTCCGGGCCTCAACCCGGGGAGCTGTTTTTT
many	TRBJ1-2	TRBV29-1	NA	CSVGSGGRGLF	TGCAGCGTTGGATCAGGTGGCAGGGGCCTCTTC
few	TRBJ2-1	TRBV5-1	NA	CASSRNTNEQFF	TGCGCCAGCAGCCGGAATACTAATGAGCAGTTCTTC
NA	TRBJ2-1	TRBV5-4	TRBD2	CASRGGSGAQFAYNEQFF	TGTGCCAGCAGGGGGGGGTCGGGAGCGCAGTTCGCCTACAATGAGCAGTTCTTC
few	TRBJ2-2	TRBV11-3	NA	CASSPEHTGELFF	TGTGCCAGCAGCCCTGAGCACACCGGGGAGCTGTTTTTT
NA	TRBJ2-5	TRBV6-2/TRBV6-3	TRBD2	CASSYGVAGNQETQYF	TGTGCCAGCAGTTACGGGGTAGCGGGGAACCAAGAGACCCAGTACTTC
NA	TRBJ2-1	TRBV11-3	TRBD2	CASSASGTYNEQFF	TGTGCCAGCAGCGCCAGCGGGACCTACAATGAGCAGTTCTTC
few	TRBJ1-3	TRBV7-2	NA	CASSLSRVFGNTIYF	TGTGCCAGCAGCTTAAGTCGGGTATTTGGAAACACCATATATTTT
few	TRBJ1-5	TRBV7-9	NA	CASSLDSGNQPQHF	TGTGCCAGCAGCTTAGACTCGGGGAATCAGCCCCAGCATTTT
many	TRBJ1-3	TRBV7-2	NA	CASSLRNTIYF	TGTGCCAGCAGCTTAAGGAACACCATATATTTT
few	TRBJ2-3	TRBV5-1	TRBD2	CASTRGGTNTDTQYF	TGCGCCAGCACTCGCGGGGGGACCAACACAGATACGCAGTATTTT
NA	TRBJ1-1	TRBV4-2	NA	CASSQGPRGPRSEAFF	TGTGCCAGCAGCCAGGGGCCTAGGGGTCCCCGGTCTGAAGCTTTCTTT
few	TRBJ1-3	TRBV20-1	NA	CSAEGINSGNTIYF	TGCAGTGCGGAGGGAATTAACTCTGGAAACACCATATATTTT
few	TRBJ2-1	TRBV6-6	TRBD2	CASSYGLAGASSEQFF	TGTGCCAGCAGTTATGGGTTAGCGGGGGCCTCATCTGAGCAGTTCTTC
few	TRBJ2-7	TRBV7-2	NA	CASSPPGGGNEQYF	TGTGCCAGCAGCCCACCGGGAGGGGGCAATGAGCAGTACTTC
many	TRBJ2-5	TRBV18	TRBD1	CASSPGQTQETQYF	TGTGCCAGCTCACCGGGACAGACCCAAGAGACCCAGTACTTC
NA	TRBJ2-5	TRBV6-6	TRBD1	CASSLDRGQQETQYF	TGTGCCAGCAGTCTGGACAGGGGGCAACAAGAGACCCAGTACTTC
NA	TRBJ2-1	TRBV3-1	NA	CASSQDSLRWGSSYNEQFF	TGTGCCAGCAGCCAAGATTCTCTTCGTTGGGGAAGCTCCTACAATGAGCAGTTCTTC
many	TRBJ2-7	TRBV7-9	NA	CASSPSRQYEQYF	TGTGCCAGCAGCCCCTCCAGGCAATACGAGCAGTACTTC
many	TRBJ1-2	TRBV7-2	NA	CASELHGGVGYGYTF	TGTGCCAGCGAGCTACATGGGGGAGTGGGCTATGGCTACACCTTC
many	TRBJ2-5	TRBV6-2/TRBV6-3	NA	CASSRGETQYF	TGTGCCAGTAGTCGTGGGGAGACCCAGTACTTC
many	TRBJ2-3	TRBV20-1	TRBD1	CSARLAGTGGNTQYF	TGCAGTGCTAGATTAGCCGGGACAGGGGGGAATACGCAGTATTTT
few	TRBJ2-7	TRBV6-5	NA	CASREGYEQYF	TGTGCCAGCAGGGAAGGGTACGAGCAGTACTTC
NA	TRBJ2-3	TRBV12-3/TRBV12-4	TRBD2	CASRGGGGGSADTQYF	TGTGCCAGCAGGGGCGGCGGGGGGGGATCCGCAGATACGCAGTATTTT
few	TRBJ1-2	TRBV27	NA	CASSFGHTGGYTF	TGTGCCAGCAGTTTCGGACACACGGGCGGCTACACCTTC
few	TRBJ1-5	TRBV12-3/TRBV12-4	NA	CASSFGGNSNQPQHF	TGTGCCAGCAGTTTCGGCGGAAATAGCAATCAGCCCCAGCATTTT
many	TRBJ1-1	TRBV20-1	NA	CSARVGHTEAFF	TGCAGTGCTAGAGTTGGCCACACTGAAGCTTTCTTT
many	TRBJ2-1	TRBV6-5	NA	CASSYSLWVNEQFF	TGTGCCAGCAGTTACTCTCTGTGGGTCAATGAGCAGTTCTTC
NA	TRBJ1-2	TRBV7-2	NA	CASSLAVRGDGYTF	TGTGCCAGCAGCTTGGCGGTTAGGGGGGATGGCTACACCTTC
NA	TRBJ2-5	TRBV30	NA	CAWSRDGRETQYF	TGTGCCTGGAGCCGGGACGGCCGCGAGACCCAGTACTTC
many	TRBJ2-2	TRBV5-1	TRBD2	CASSIGLAGNTGELFF	TGCGCCAGCAGCATCGGACTAGCGGGGAACACCGGGGAGCTGTTTTTT
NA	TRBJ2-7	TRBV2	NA	CASSDSPAYEQYF	TGTGCCAGCAGTGACAGCCCAGCCTACGAGCAGTACTTC
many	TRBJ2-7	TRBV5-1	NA	CASGSGARALSLDEQYF	TGCGCCAGCGGAAGTGGGGCCAGGGCCCTGTCCTTGGACGAGCAGTACTTC
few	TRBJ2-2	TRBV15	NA	CATSRFGGANTGELFF	TGTGCCACCAGCCGATTTGGCGGCGCGAACACCGGGGAGCTGTTTTTT
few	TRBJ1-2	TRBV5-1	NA	CASSLAGVLEGYTF	TGCGCCAGCAGCTTGGCTGGAGTGCTGGAGGGCTACACCTTC